Here is one T cell receptor beta chain with its context. At one end the junction does not follow the germline gene, possibly because of a read error. The CDR3 length is 14 residues. CDR1 is MDHEN and CDR2 is SYDVKM in the germline V gene. This record comes from a study of cytomegalovirus exposure and HLA in healthy donors. Amplification used 60 Vbeta primers and 13 Jbeta primers. Assay used: immunoSEQ multiplex PCR; TCRdb lists only in-frame clones, some missing. The top ten clones hold more than 6.5% of a sample with more than 150,000 clones, roughly 82% of them seen once. This clonotype was obtained from a woman in her fifties or sixties in good health and CMV-seropositive. This chain joins TRBV28 and TRBJ2-7; 7 bases are shared with TRBD1. The material sequenced was PBMCs. This CDR3 reads CASSPTGTALTNFF. CDR3 sequence (DNA): TGTGCCAGCAGTCCGACCGGGACAGCCCTCACAAACTTCTTC.